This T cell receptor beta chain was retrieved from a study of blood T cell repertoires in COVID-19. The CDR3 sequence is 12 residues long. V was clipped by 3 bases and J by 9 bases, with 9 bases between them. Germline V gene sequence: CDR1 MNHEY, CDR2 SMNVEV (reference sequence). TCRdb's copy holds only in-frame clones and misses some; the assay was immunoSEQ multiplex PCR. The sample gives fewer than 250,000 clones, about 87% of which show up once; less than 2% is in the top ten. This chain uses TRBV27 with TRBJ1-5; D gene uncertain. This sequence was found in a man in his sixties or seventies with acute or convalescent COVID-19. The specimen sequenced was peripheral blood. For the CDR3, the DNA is TGTGCCAGCAGTTTCAGTGGGCGGCCCCAGCATTTT. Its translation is CASSFSGRPQHF.